This T cell receptor beta chain was recorded in a study of early T cells in non-severe SARS-CoV-2 infection (dated by TCRdb to the early 2020s). In the study overall: Bulk RNA from unsorted whole blood was used for TCR sequencing, so alpha and beta chains could not be paired. Study-wide conclusions, independent of this receptor: VDJdb matching was skewed toward anti-spike CD8 responses and likely underestimated virus-specific expansions by missing private and CD4 specificities.

This was a case-control study nested in a cohort of healthcare workers in London, UK, who had nasopharyngeal swab PCR tests and blood samples taken every week. Healthcare workers were recruited during the week of the UK lockdown, between 23 and 31 March 2020, and followed weekly for up to roughly 15 weeks. From a lookup of the germline V gene, CDR1 and CDR2 are MNHEY and SVGAGI. From its cysteine to its phenylalanine, the CDR3 spans 16 amino acids. This entry keeps only the CDR3 DNA: 48 bases, framed from base 1. Libraries were prepared through 5' RACE. Reads for this sample came from a NextSeq 500. To correct for sequencing error and PCR bias, the TCR library protocol tagged individual cDNA molecules with unique molecular identifiers. TCR alpha and beta chains were both sequenced, and the abundances of alpha and beta sequences in each sample were closely correlated with each other. As for the original processing: Decombinator V4 was used to annotate the V gene, J gene and CDR3 of the TCR sequences. TCRs were defined as expanded if a significant change between any two time points was detected under a Poisson model with p below 0.0001. Abundances of TCRs were expressed as counts per million after normalisation to the total number of TCRs sequenced in each sample. MAIT TCRs were defined by TRAV1-2 paired with TRAJ12, TRAJ20 or TRAJ33, and iNKT TCRs by TRAV10 paired with TRAJ18. VDJdb, accessed 1 November 2021, was searched for CMV, EBV and SARS-CoV-2 annotated TCRs, with TCRs annotated for multiple antigens excluded. TCRdb cleaned the public reads at Q25 with fastp, built clones with MiXCR and kept in-frame beta chains. Identical CDR3 proteins give one entry, which carries the most common genes and DNA. TCRdb assigned the V and J calls; the authors' analysis was not used. The table for this sample lists about 46,000 distinct CDR3 sequences; roughly 10% of them were counted only once. The ten largest make up just under 15% of the sample.

As for this clonotype: Its antigen is unknown. A much larger clone is a single base away; this may be a read error.

Input material: whole blood. The clonotype originates from an adult who was a healthcare worker with PCR-confirmed SARS-CoV-2 infection or an uninfected control (not recorded which). The V and J segments used are TRBV6-5 and TRBJ1-6, and possibly TRBD1, on 6 matching bases. The CDR3 is CASSYSRTGWNSPLLF. The nucleotide sequence reads as follows: TGTGCCAGCAGTTACTCGAGAACAGGGTGGAATTCACCCCTCCTCTTT.